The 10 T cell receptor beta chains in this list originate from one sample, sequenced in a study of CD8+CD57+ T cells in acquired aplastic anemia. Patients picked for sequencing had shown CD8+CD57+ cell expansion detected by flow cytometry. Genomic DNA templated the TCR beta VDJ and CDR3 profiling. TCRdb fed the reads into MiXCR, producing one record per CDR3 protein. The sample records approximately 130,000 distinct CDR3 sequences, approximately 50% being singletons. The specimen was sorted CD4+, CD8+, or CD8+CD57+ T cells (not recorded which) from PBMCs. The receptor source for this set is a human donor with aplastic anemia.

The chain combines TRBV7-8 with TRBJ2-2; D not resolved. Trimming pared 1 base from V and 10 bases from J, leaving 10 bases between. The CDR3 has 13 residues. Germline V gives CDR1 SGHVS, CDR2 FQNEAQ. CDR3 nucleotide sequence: TGTGCCAGCAGCTTAGACATGTTCGCGGAGCTGTTTTTT. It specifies CASSLDMFAELFF.

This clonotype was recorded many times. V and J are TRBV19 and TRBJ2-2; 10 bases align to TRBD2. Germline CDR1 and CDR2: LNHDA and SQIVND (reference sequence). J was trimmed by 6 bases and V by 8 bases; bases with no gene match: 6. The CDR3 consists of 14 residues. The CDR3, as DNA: TGTGCCAGTGGCGCCGGGACTAGCGCCGGGGAGCTGTTTTTT. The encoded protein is CASGAGTSAGELFF.

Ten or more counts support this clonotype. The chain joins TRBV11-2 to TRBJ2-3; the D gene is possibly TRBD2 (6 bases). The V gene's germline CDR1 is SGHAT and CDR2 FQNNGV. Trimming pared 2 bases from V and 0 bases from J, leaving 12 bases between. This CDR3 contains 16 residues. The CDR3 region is CASSLLGGESTDTQYF. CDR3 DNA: TGTGCCAGCAGCTTACTCGGGGGAGAGAGCACAGATACGCAGTATTTT. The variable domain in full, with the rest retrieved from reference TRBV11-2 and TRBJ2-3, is EAGVAQSPRYKIIEKRQSVAFWCNPISGHATLYWYQQILGQGPKLLIQFQNNGVVDDSQLPKDRFSAERLKGVDSTLKIQPAKLEDSAVYLCASSLLGGESTDTQYFGPGTRLTVL.

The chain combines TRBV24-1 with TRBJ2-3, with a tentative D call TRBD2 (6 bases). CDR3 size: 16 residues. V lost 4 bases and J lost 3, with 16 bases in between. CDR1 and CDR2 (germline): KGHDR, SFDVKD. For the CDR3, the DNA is TGTGCCACCAGTGAGGGACTGTTCGGGAGAACAGATACGCAGTATTTT. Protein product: CATSEGLFGRTDTQYF.

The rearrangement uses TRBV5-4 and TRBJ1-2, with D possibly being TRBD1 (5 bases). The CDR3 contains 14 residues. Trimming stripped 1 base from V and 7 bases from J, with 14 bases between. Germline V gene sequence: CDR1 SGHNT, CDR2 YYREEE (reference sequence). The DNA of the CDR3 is TGTGCCAGCAGCTTGCAGGCGGCGGGGGTTGGCTACACCTTC. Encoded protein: CASSLQAAGVGYTF.

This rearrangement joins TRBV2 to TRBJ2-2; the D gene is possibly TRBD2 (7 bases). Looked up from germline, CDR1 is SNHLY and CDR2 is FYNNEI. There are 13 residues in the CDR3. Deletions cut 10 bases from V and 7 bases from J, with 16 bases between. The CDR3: CATRGGQGGELFF. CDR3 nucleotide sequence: TGTGCCACTCGCGGGGGCCAGGGCGGGGAGCTGTTTTTT.

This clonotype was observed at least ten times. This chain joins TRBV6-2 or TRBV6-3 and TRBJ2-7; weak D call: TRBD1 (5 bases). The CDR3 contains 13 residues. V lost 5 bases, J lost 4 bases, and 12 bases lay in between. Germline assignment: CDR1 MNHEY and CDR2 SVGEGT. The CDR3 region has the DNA TGTGCCAGCAGTACAAACCAGGGATACGAGCAGTACTTC. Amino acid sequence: CASSTNQGYEQYF.

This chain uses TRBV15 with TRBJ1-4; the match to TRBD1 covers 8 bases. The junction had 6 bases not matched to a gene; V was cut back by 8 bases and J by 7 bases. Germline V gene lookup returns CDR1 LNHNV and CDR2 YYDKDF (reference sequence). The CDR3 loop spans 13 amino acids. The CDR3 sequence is CATADRVTEKLFF. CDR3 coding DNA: TGTGCCACCGCGGACAGGGTTACTGAAAAACTGTTTTTT.

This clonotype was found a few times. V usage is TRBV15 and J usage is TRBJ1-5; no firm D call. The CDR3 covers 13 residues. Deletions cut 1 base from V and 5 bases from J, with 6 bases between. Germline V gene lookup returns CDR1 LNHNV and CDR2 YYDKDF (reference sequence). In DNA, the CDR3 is TGTGCCACCAGCAGAGGAACGTATCAGCCCCAGCATTTT. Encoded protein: CATSRGTYQPQHF. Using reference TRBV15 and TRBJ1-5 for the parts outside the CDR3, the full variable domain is DAMVIQNPRYQVTQFGKPVTLSCSQTLNHNVMYWYQQKSSQAPKLLFHYYDKDFNNEADTPDNFQSRRPNTSFCFLDIRSPGLGDTAMYLCATSRGTYQPQHFGDGTRLSIL.

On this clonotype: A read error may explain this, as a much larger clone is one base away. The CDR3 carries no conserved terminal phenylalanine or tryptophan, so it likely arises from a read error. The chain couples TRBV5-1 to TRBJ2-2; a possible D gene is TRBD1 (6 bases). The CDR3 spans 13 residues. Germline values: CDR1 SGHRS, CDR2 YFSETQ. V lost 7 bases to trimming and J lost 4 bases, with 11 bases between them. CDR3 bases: TGCGCCAGCCGGACAGTCCCCACCGGGGAGCTGTTTTCT. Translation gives CASRTVPTGELFS.